A single T cell receptor beta chain is shown here with its context. Its antigen is currently not known. Nothing much larger sits one base from this clone, and base qualities are not available. This sample is part of a study of long-term antiretroviral therapy in people with HIV (dated by TCRdb to 2021 to 2024). Concerning the study at large: The earliest samples were collected approximately a decade before the 2015 WHO recommendation for immediate ART, a period when ART was typically delayed until CD4 counts fell. This retrospective serial study examined whether starting ART and sustained HIV suppression were associated with changes in the composition and diversity of the TRB repertoire in peripheral blood. Of the 30 to 35 participants with HIV, ten to eleven were female. No cross-contamination during QIAcube processing turned up in test extractions that ran a monoclonal T-cell line alongside 33 polyclonal samples. From 30 to 35 adults with confirmed HIV infection, the cohort provided 150 to 200 cryopreserved PBMC samples, gathered serially across a mean of approximately six years (range 1-12).

General conclusions and limits of the study: Samples dated from about 2003 to 2018, and the ART regimens used may be less effective than current ones. Inferences about post-ART repertoire changes were limited because no data were available on ART adherence, viral resistance or therapy changes. The repertoire was dominated across all time points by expanded TRB clones identified before ART initiation, although this dominance was seen to fluctuate and to decrease in many PLHIV after ART. Owing to limited PBMC availability, only the TCR beta chain was sequenced, without alpha chain pairing. Starting ART was linked to a significant rise in TRB diversity, yet even after long-term ART the diversity remained significantly lower than in transplant donor controls. CDR3 length ranges in HIV repertoires were narrower than in controls, and network structure suggested an antigen-experienced repertoire with only a slight naive shift after ART. Because pre-ART samples had limited cell numbers, unsorted PBMC were profiled rather than sorted CD4+ and CD8+ T cells.

V trim: 3 bases; J trim: 4 bases; unmatched bases: 5. The CDR3 measures 15 amino acids from cysteine to phenylalanine. CDR3 DNA is the only sequence kept; it has 45 bases, read in frame from the first base. The germline V gene (reference sequence) specifies LNHDA as CDR1 and SQIVND as CDR2. Inclusion was restricted to participants for whom at least one PBMC sample before ART initiation and at least two post-ART samples were available. Treatment was received in the United States of America by all participants with HIV. Before DNA extraction, cryopreserved samples of about 0.9-10 million PBMC were thawed and then washed. At the time of the earliest PBMC sample for each participant with HIV, ages ranged from roughly 23 to 60 years. Per participant, PBMC samples came from 1-4 timepoints prior to ART initiation and 2-8 timepoints following ART initiation, for a median of 7 samples. For every participant, serial HIV viral load, CD4+ T-cell count, ART history and demographic data were obtained. Genomic DNA was extracted from unsorted PBMC with a Qiagen kit on a QIAcube, with processing performed in batches of 12 samples.

The immunoSEQ hsTCRB v3.0 assay was used at survey level resolution for TRB variable region sequencing. The targeted TRB sequencing depth was roughly 40,000-55,000 T-cell genomes per sample. TRB libraries were pooled and sequenced on an Illumina MiSeq using a v3 150-cycle kit. Processing in the source paper ran as follows. Repertoire analysis was run in R within a reproducible Nextflow workflow that covered QC, data transformation and analysis. LymphoSeq2, an R package for exploring AIRR-Seq data, was used to implement custom analyses. After excluding a handful of samples that yielded fewer than 5000 total TRB sequences, 150 to 200 HIV repertoires remained for analysis. Of the 188 retained HIV repertoires, some 60 were collected before and roughly 130 after ART initiation. Repertoires were downsampled to 5000 TRB nucleotide sequences, with summary statistics averaged over 100 downsampling iterations. Only TRB sequences with CDR3 regions of at least seven amino acids were retained for analysis. A Shannon entropy-derived clonality score and the Gini coefficient were used to measure diversity. In the repertoire networks, any two of the top 5000 CDR3 amino acid sequences were linked whenever the two sequences differed by an edit distance of one. GLIPH2 predicted antigen specificity groups and MHC restriction for TRB CDR3 amino acid sequences. CDR3 amino acid sequences were matched against VDJdb and McPAS-TCR to flag known CMV, EBV, HIV or tissue antigen associations. Pre-ART, post-ART and control groups were compared with Wilcoxon signed-rank tests and Holm-Bonferroni correction. TCRdb holds this immuneACCESS table with in-frame rearrangements only. Some clones are missing; in checked studies, unresolved V genes explain under half, and the rest has no known cause. V and J calls and clone size are given by that table; D and trimming were obtained from the DNA. This sample lists about 23,000 clones; around 80% were detected once. The ten largest clones add up to about 15% of the sample.

The material was unsorted PBMCs, obtained around 4.3 years after starting antiretroviral therapy. The clonotype was recovered from a man aged 25 to 40 with HIV. In this chain, TRBV19 is recombined with TRBJ2-7, with 11 junctional bases fitting TRBD2. CDR3 loop: CASSILAGGVYEQYF. In nucleotides, the sequence is TGTGCCAGTAGTATCCTAGCGGGAGGAGTTTACGAGCAGTACTTC. With all but the CDR3 taken from the reference TRBV19 and TRBJ2-7 genes, the full variable domain is: DGGITQSPKYLFRKEGQNVTLSCEQNLNHDAMYWYRQDPGQGLRLIYYSQIVNDFQKGDIAEGYSVSREKKESFPLTVTSAQKNPTAFYLCASSILAGGVYEQYFGPGTRLTVT.